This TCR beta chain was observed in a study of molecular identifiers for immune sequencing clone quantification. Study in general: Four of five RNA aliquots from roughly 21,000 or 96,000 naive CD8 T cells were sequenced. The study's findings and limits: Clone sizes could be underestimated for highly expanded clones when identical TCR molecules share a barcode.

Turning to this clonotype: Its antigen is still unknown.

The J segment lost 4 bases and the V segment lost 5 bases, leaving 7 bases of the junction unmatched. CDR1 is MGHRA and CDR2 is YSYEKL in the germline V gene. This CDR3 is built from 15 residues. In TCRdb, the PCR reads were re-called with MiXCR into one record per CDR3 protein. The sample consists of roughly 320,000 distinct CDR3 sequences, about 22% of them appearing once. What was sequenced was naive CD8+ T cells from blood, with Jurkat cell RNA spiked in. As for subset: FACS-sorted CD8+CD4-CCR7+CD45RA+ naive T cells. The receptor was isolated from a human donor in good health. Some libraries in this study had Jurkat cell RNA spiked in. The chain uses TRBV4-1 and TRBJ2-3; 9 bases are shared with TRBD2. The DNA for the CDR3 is TGCGCCAGCAGCTTAATTAGCGGGAGACCAGATACGCAGTATTTT. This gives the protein CASSLISGRPDTQYF.